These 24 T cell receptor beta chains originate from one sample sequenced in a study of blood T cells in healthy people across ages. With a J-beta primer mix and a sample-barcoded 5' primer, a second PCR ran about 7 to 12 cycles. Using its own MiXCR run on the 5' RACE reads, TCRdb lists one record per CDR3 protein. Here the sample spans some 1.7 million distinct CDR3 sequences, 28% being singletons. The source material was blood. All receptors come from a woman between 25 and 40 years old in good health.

The CDR3 region has the DNA TGTGCCAGCACCCAGGCAGGTACCTACGAGCAGTACTTC. Its translation is CASTQAGTYEQYF. V and J are TRBV12-3 or TRBV12-4 and TRBJ2-7; D is undetermined. The CDR3 has 13 residues. Deletions cut 7 bases from V and 2 bases from J, with 12 bases between.

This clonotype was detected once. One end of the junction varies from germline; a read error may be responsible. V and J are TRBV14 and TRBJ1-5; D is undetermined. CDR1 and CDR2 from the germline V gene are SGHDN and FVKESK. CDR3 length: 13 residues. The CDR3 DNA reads TGTGCCGGCAGCCGTGGGCCCACCAGGCCCCAGCATTTT. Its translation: CAGSRGPTRPQHF.

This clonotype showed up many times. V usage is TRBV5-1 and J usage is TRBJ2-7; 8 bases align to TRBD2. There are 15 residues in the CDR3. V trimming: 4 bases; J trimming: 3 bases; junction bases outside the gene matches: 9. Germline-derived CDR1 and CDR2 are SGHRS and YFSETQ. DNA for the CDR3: TGCGCCAGCAGCCTCGGCAGCGGGAGAGTCTACGAGCAGTACTTC. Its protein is CASSLGSGRVYEQYF.

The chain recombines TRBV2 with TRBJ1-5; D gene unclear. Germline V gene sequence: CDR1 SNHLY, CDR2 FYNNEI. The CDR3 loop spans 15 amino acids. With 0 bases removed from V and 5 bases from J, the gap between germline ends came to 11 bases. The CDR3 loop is CASSEAGIRDQPQHF. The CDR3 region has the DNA TGTGCCAGCAGTGAAGCGGGGATAAGGGATCAGCCCCAGCATTTT.

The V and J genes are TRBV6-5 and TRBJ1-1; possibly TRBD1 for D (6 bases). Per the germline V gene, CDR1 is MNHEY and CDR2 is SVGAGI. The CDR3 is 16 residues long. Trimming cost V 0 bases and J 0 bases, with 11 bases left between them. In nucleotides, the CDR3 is TGTGCCAGCAGTTACTCCTCGGGGGGCATGAACACTGAAGCTTTCTTT. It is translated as CASSYSSGGMNTEAFF.

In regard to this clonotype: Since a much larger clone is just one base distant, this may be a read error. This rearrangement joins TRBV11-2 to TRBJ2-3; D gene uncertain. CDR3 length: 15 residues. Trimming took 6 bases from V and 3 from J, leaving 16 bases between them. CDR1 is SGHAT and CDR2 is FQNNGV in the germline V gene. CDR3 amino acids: CASSYLRRTTDTQYF. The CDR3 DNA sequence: TGTGCCAGCAGTTATCTGAGGAGAACGACAGATACGCAGTATTTT.

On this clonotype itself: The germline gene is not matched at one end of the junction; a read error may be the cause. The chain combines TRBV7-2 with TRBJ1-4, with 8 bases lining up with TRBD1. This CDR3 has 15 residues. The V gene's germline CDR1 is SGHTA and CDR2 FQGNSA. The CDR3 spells CASSSGQGINEKRFF. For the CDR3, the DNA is TGTGCCAGCAGCTCCGGACAGGGTATTAATGAAAAACGGTTTTTT.

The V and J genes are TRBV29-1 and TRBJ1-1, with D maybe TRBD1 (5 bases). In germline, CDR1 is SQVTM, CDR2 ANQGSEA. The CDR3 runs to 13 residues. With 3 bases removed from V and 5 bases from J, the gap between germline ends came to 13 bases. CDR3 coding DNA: TGCAGCGTTGATGTGGGGGGGGGTACTGAAGCTTTCTTT. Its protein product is CSVDVGGGTEAFF.

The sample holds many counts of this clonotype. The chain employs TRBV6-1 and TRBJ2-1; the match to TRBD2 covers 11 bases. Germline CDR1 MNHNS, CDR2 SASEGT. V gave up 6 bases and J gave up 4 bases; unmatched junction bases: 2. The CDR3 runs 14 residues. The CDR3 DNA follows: TGTGCCAGCAGGGGACTAGCGGTTTACAATGAGCAGTTCTTC. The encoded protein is CASRGLAVYNEQFF.

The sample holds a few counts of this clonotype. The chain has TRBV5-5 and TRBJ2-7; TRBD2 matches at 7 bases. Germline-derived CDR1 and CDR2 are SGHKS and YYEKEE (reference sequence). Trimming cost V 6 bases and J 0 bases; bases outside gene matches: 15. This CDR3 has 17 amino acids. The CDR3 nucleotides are TGTGCCAGCACCTTCCTCCCGGGGCGGGGGAGCTCCTACGAGCAGTACTTC. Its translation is CASTFLPGRGSSYEQYF.

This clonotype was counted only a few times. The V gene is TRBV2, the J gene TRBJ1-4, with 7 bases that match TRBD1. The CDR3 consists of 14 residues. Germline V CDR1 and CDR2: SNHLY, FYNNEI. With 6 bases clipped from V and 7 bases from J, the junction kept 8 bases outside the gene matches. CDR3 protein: CASRATGVGEKLFF. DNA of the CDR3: TGTGCCAGCAGGGCTACAGGGGTTGGTGAAAAACTGTTTTTT.

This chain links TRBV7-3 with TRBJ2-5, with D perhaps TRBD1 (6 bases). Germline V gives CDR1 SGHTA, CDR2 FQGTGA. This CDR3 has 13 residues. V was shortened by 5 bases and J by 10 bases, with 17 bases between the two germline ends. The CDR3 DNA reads TGTGCCAGCAGCGAGGACAGTCTGAGCGGCCAGTACTTC. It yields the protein CASSEDSLSGQYF.

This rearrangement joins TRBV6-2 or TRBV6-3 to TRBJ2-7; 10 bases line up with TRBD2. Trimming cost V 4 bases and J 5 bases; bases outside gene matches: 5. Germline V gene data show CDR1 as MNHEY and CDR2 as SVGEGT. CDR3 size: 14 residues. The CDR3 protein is CASSSAGGRHEQYF. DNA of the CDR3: TGTGCCAGCAGTTCAGCGGGAGGGCGCCACGAGCAGTACTTC.

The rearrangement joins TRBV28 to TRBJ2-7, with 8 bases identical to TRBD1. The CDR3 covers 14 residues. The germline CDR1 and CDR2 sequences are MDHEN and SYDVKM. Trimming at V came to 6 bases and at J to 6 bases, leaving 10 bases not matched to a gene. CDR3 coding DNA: TGTGCCAGCAGGTCCGGGACAGGTTTTCGCGAGCAGTACTTC. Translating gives CASRSGTGFREQYF.

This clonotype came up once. DNA of the CDR3: TGCGCCAGCAGCTTGGGGCGCCAAAATGAAAAACTGTTTTTT. It is translated as CASSLGRQNEKLFF. V is TRBV5-1 and J is TRBJ1-4; D ambiguous. Trimming left V 0 bases short and J 5 bases short, with 8 bases between. The CDR3 length is 14 residues. CDR1 is SGHRS and CDR2 is YFSETQ in the germline V gene.

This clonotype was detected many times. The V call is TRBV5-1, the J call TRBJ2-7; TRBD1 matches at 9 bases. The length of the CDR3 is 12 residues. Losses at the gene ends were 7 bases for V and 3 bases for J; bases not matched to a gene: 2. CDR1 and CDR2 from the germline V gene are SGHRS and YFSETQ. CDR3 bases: TGCGCCAGCGGGACAGGGAACTACGAGCAGTACTTC. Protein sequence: CASGTGNYEQYF.

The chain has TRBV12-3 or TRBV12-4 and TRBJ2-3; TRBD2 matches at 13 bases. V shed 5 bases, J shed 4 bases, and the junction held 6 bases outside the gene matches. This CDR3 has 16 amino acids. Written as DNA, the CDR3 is TGTGCCAGCAGTGGACTAGCGGGAGTGTGTGCAGATACGCAGTATTTT. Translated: CASSGLAGVCADTQYF.

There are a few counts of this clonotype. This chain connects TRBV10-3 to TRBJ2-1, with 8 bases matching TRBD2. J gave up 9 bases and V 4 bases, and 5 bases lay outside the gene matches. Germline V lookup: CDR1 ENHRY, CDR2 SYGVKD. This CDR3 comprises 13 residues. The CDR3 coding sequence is TGTGCCATCAGTGGGACTAGCCGGGGTGAGCAGTTCTTC. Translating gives CAISGTSRGEQFF.

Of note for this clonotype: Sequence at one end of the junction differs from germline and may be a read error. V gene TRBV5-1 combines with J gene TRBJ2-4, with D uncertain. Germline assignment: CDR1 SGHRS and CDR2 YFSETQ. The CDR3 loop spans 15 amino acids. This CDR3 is CASSLMPTTKSIQYF. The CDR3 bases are TGCGCCAGCAGTCTGATGCCGACAACAAAAAGCATTCAGTACTTC.

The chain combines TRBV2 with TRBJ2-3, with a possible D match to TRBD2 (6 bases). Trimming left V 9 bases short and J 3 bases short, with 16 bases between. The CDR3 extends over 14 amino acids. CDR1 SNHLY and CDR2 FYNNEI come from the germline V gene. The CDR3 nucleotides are TGTGCCAGTTCATCAGGGAGGAAAACAGATACGCAGTATTTT. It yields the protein CASSSGRKTDTQYF.

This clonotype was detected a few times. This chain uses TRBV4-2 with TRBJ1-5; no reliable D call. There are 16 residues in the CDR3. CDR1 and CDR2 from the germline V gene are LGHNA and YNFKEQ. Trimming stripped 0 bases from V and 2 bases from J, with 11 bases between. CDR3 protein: CASSQELRQGNQPQHF. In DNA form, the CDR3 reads TGTGCCAGCAGCCAAGAGTTGAGGCAGGGCAATCAGCCCCAGCATTTT.

CDR3 DNA: TGTGCCCGGCAGGGGGCACGTCAGCCCCAGCATTTT. Translating gives CARQGARQPQHF. The chain couples TRBV6-1 to TRBJ1-5; 8 bases map to TRBD1. Germline V lookup: CDR1 MNHNS, CDR2 SASEGT. The CDR3 covers 12 residues. Trimming took 11 bases from V and 6 from J; bases not matched to a gene: 6.

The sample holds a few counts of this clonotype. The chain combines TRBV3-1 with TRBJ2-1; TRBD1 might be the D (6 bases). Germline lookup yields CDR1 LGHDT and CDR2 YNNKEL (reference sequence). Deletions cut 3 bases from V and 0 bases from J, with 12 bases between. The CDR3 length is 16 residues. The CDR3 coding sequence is TGTGCCAGCAGCCATTTCGGACAGACCTCCTACAATGAGCAGTTCTTC. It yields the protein CASSHFGQTSYNEQFF.

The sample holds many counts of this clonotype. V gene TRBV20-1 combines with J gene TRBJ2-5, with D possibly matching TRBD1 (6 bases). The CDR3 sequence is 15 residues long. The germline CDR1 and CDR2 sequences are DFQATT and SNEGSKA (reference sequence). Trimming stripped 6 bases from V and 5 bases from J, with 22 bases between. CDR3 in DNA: TGCAGTGCCGTGCATCTGCAGGGGCTTCACGAGACCCAGTACTTC. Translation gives CSAVHLQGLHETQYF.